The 9 T cell receptor beta chains below all came from one sample that was sequenced in a study of blood T cell repertoires in COVID-19. Assay used: immunoSEQ multiplex PCR; TCRdb lists only in-frame clones, some missing. The table includes approximately 450,000 clones, roughly nine tenths detected once. Sequenced input: PBMCs or T cells enriched from blood (not recorded which). The receptors originated from a man aged 25 to 40 who had recovered from COVID-19.

The chain carries TRBV15 and TRBJ1-2; 8 bases align to TRBD1. Germline CDR1 and CDR2: LNHNV and YYDKDF (reference sequence). V dropped 0 bases and J dropped 4; count of bases not matched to a gene: 10. The CDR3 consists of 17 residues. The CDR3 DNA sequence: TGTGCCACCAGCAGAGAGTGGGGGGATACAGGGGGCTATGGCTACACCTTC. Translation gives CATSREWGDTGGYGYTF.

This clone appeared once. V and J are TRBV11-2 and TRBJ1-2, with D unclear. The CDR3 totals 13 residues. Trimming left V 4 bases short and J 7 bases short, with 13 bases between. CDR1 and CDR2 from the germline V gene are SGHAT and FQNNGV. CDR3 loop: CASSSTPGSGYTF. The DNA for the CDR3 is TGTGCCAGCAGCTCGACCCCGGGATCTGGCTACACCTTC.

This clone was counted a single time. This chain links TRBV24-1 with TRBJ2-5; tentatively, D is TRBD1 (5 bases). Deletions cut 3 bases from V and 1 base from J, with 5 bases between. Germline CDR1 and CDR2: KGHDR and SFDVKD. The CDR3 sequence is 13 residues long. In nucleotides, the CDR3 is TGTGCCACCAGTGATGGGGCCCAAGAGACCCAGTACTTC. This translates into CATSDGAQETQYF.

The rearrangement uses TRBV28 and TRBJ1-4; D remains unclear. Germline V gives CDR1 MDHEN, CDR2 SYDVKM. V was trimmed by 7 bases and J by 7 bases, leaving 16 bases between them. This CDR3 has 14 residues. Here the CDR3 DNA reads TGTGCCAGCAATCTTCAAGGAGGTCCTGAAAAACTGTTTTTT. This codes for CASNLQGGPEKLFF.

This sequence joins TRBV18 and TRBJ1-1, with D tentatively TRBD1 (5 bases). This CDR3 spans 15 amino acids. Germline V gene sequence: CDR1 KGHSH, CDR2 LQKENI. V lost 5 bases, J lost 1 base, and 14 bases lay in between. In DNA, the CDR3 is TGTGCCAGCTCATTTACGGGTCAGGGGAACACTGAAGCTTTCTTT. It specifies CASSFTGQGNTEAFF.

The rearrangement joins TRBV5-1 to TRBJ2-1, with unresolved D. Germline V gene lookup returns CDR1 SGHRS and CDR2 YFSETQ. V was pared by 0 bases and J by 0 bases, with 7 bases between. The CDR3 has 15 amino acids. The CDR3 spells CASSLVEVSYNEQFF. The CDR3 DNA follows: TGCGCCAGCAGCTTGGTTGAGGTCTCCTACAATGAGCAGTTCTTC.

The chain employs TRBV18 and TRBJ2-3, with 11 bases fitting TRBD1. This CDR3 is 16 amino acids long. Germline V gene sequence: CDR1 KGHSH, CDR2 LQKENI. After removal of 4 bases from V and 2 bases from J, the junction contained 5 bases not matched to a gene. Written as DNA, the CDR3 is TGTGCCAGCTCACTCCGGGGACAGGGGGTCACAGATACGCAGTATTTT. This gives the protein CASSLRGQGVTDTQYF.

CDR3 sequence reads: CASSRDSYNEQFF. CDR3 in DNA: TGTGCCAGCAGTCGGGACAGCTACAATGAGCAGTTCTTC. The chain couples TRBV6-5 to TRBJ2-1; TRBD1 agrees at 7 bases. Per germline, CDR1 MNHEY and CDR2 SVGAGI. The CDR3 covers 13 residues. Trimming took 5 bases from V and 3 from J; bases not matched to a gene: 1.

This clone has a single count. CDR3: CASSLVWDRGEKLFF. In DNA form, the CDR3 reads TGTGCCAGCAGCTTAGTCTGGGACAGGGGCGAAAAACTGTTTTTT. The chain combines TRBV7-9 with TRBJ1-4; 10 nucleotides agree with TRBD1. The germline V gene encodes CDR1 SEHNR and CDR2 FQNEAQ (reference sequence). V trimming: 1 base; J trimming: 8 bases; junction bases outside the gene matches: 4. This CDR3 is built from 15 residues.